Listed below are T cell receptor beta chains from one sample, sequenced in a study of human T cells and chemical hapten exposure. TCRdb used MiXCR to reprocess the RACE reads, holding one entry per CDR3 protein. The sample lists roughly 32,000 distinct CDR3 sequences; more than 5% were seen once. The sample in question was whole blood, obtained in connection with sensitization to the hapten diphenylcyclopropenone (DPC). These receptor sequences come from a man in his thirties or forties with alopecia areata. Some clones in this sample may be carry-over from other donors' samples. Both conserved end residues are part of each CDR3. The D gene is left open where the match is weak. Some rows have no size entry. The others give once, few or many, or a class for an expanded clone.

cdr3_nt: TGCAGCGCCCGGGACAGGGGGATTGTTGAGACCCAGTACTTC; cdr3_aa: CSARDRGIVETQYF; v_call: TRBV29-1; j_call: TRBJ2-5; clone_size: once; d_call: TRBD1
cdr3_nt: TGTGCCAGCAGCTTAGGGGTAGCAGCCCAAGAGACCCAGTACTTC; cdr3_aa: CASSLGVAAQETQYF; v_call: TRBV7-2; j_call: TRBJ2-5; clone_size: many; d_call: NA
cdr3_nt: TGCAGTGCTAGAGAGGGCGGGAAGGAGACCCAGTACTTC; cdr3_aa: CSAREGGKETQYF; v_call: TRBV20-1; j_call: TRBJ2-5; clone_size: many; d_call: NA
cdr3_nt: TGCGCCAGCAGCTCCTCGACCGGCACCTACGAGCAGTACTTC; cdr3_aa: CASSSSTGTYEQYF; v_call: TRBV5-1; j_call: TRBJ2-7; clone_size: many; d_call: NA
cdr3_nt: TGTGCCAGCAGCCAAGGAGGGCAGCAGCCCCAGCATTTT; cdr3_aa: CASSQGGQQPQHF; v_call: TRBV3-1; j_call: TRBJ1-5; clone_size: many; d_call: NA
cdr3_nt: TGTGCCAGCAGCGCTAGCGTTCCAACCTACGAGCAGTACTTC; cdr3_aa: CASSASVPTYEQYF; v_call: TRBV7-2; j_call: TRBJ2-7; clone_size: many; d_call: NA
cdr3_nt: TGTGCCAGCAGCCTCCGGGGACTAGGAGTGGACGAGCAGTACTTC; cdr3_aa: CASSLRGLGVDEQYF; v_call: TRBV7-2; j_call: TRBJ2-7; clone_size: NA; d_call: TRBD2
cdr3_nt: TGTGCCAGCAGCTTAGATCGGAACTATGAGCAGTTCTTC; cdr3_aa: CASSLDRNYEQFF; v_call: TRBV11-2; j_call: TRBJ2-1; clone_size: many; d_call: NA
cdr3_nt: TGTGCCAGCACATTAATAGGACTAGCGGGGTCCACCGGGGAGCTGTTTTTT; cdr3_aa: CASTLIGLAGSTGELFF; v_call: TRBV6-5; j_call: TRBJ2-2; clone_size: many; d_call: TRBD2
cdr3_nt: TGTGCCAGTAAAGACCTCTCCTATGGCTACACCTTC; cdr3_aa: CASKDLSYGYTF; v_call: TRBV7-8; j_call: TRBJ1-2; clone_size: many; d_call: NA
cdr3_nt: TGTGAGGTCACAGGGGACACTGAAGCTTTCTTT; cdr3_aa: CEVTGDTEAFF; v_call: TRBV28; j_call: TRBJ1-1; clone_size: many; d_call: TRBD1
cdr3_nt: TGCGCCAGCAGCCTAGGGACTAGCGGGACAAATGAGCAGTTCTTC; cdr3_aa: CASSLGTSGTNEQFF; v_call: TRBV5-1; j_call: TRBJ2-1; clone_size: many; d_call: TRBD2
cdr3_nt: TGTGCCAGCAGTGGCGGGACTAGCGCTTACAATGAGCAGTTCTTC; cdr3_aa: CASSGGTSAYNEQFF; v_call: TRBV6-4; j_call: TRBJ2-1; clone_size: NA; d_call: TRBD2
cdr3_nt: TGTGCCAGCAGCTTAGGGGACAGCACAGATACGCAGTATTTT; cdr3_aa: CASSLGDSTDTQYF; v_call: TRBV11-2; j_call: TRBJ2-3; clone_size: many; d_call: NA
cdr3_nt: TGTGCCAGCAGCCACGGACGGAACATCGGCTACACCTTC; cdr3_aa: CASSHGRNIGYTF; v_call: TRBV12-3/TRBV12-4; j_call: TRBJ1-2; clone_size: many; d_call: NA
cdr3_nt: TGTGCCAGCCGTCTGAGTTTTGCGGGACTCACAGATACGCAGTATTTT; cdr3_aa: CASRLSFAGLTDTQYF; v_call: TRBV16; j_call: TRBJ2-3; clone_size: many; d_call: NA
cdr3_nt: TGCAGCGTTGAAGAAGGGGCTGGGGCCAACGTCCTGACTTTC; cdr3_aa: CSVEEGAGANVLTF; v_call: TRBV29-1; j_call: TRBJ2-6; clone_size: many; d_call: NA
cdr3_nt: TGCAGTGCTCCGGACAGGGCCCCCACAGATACGCAGTATTTT; cdr3_aa: CSAPDRAPTDTQYF; v_call: TRBV20-1; j_call: TRBJ2-3; clone_size: many; d_call: TRBD1
cdr3_nt: TGTGCCAGCAGCTCATGGGGGCTTGAGTATGGCTACACCTTC; cdr3_aa: CASSSWGLEYGYTF; v_call: TRBV11-2; j_call: TRBJ1-2; clone_size: many; d_call: NA
cdr3_nt: TGTGCCAGCAGCTCCGGGACAGTGAGGCGCTACACCTTC; cdr3_aa: CASSSGTVRRYTF; v_call: TRBV7-2; j_call: TRBJ1-2; clone_size: many; d_call: TRBD1
cdr3_nt: TGTGCCAGCAGCCGTGGACAGTCCTACGAGCAGTACTTC; cdr3_aa: CASSRGQSYEQYF; v_call: TRBV28; j_call: TRBJ2-7; clone_size: many; d_call: NA
cdr3_nt: TGTGCCAGCAGCCCACAGGGGGCTACCTACGAGCAGTACTTC; cdr3_aa: CASSPQGATYEQYF; v_call: TRBV7-2; j_call: TRBJ2-7; clone_size: many; d_call: TRBD1
cdr3_nt: TGTGCCCAGGTGGACAGCTCCTACAATGAGCAGTTCTTC; cdr3_aa: CAQVDSSYNEQFF; v_call: TRBV2; j_call: TRBJ2-1; clone_size: many; d_call: NA
cdr3_nt: TGTGCCAGCAGCTTAGAACAGAATCCTACGAGCGAGCAGTACTTC; cdr3_aa: CASSLEQNPTSEQYF; v_call: TRBV7-2; j_call: TRBJ2-7; clone_size: many; d_call: NA
cdr3_nt: TGTGCCAGCAGCTTCCAGGGGGGAGAGACCCAGTACTTC; cdr3_aa: CASSFQGGETQYF; v_call: TRBV9; j_call: TRBJ2-5; clone_size: many; d_call: NA
cdr3_nt: TGCAGCGGGGGGACAATCTACGAGCAGTACTTC; cdr3_aa: CSGGTIYEQYF; v_call: TRBV29-1; j_call: TRBJ2-7; clone_size: many; d_call: NA
cdr3_nt: TGTGCCAGCAGCTTTTGGGGACAGGGGGACAACGTCCTGACTTTC; cdr3_aa: CASSFWGQGDNVLTF; v_call: TRBV7-2; j_call: TRBJ2-6; clone_size: many; d_call: TRBD1
cdr3_nt: TGTGCCAGCAGTGGGGGCGGGACGACCTACAATGAGCAGTTCTTC; cdr3_aa: CASSGGGTTYNEQFF; v_call: TRBV6-1; j_call: TRBJ2-1; clone_size: many; d_call: NA
cdr3_nt: TGTGCCAGCTCACCTACTAAACAGGGGGTGGAAGCTTTCTTT; cdr3_aa: CASSPTKQGVEAFF; v_call: TRBV18; j_call: TRBJ1-1; clone_size: many; d_call: TRBD1
cdr3_nt: TGTGCCAGCTCAACCGGGACAGTAAGCACAGATACGCAGTATTTT; cdr3_aa: CASSTGTVSTDTQYF; v_call: TRBV18; j_call: TRBJ2-3; clone_size: many; d_call: TRBD1
cdr3_nt: TGTGCCAGCTCCGGGGTCTCCTACGAGCAGTACTTC; cdr3_aa: CASSGVSYEQYF; v_call: TRBV7-2; j_call: TRBJ2-7; clone_size: many; d_call: NA
cdr3_nt: TGCGCCAGCAGCTTGGGACTAGCGGGAGGTCATGAGCAGTTCTTC; cdr3_aa: CASSLGLAGGHEQFF; v_call: TRBV5-1; j_call: TRBJ2-1; clone_size: many; d_call: TRBD2
cdr3_nt: TGTGCCAGCAGAAATCCAGGAAACTATGGCTACACCTTC; cdr3_aa: CASRNPGNYGYTF; v_call: TRBV12-3/TRBV12-4; j_call: TRBJ1-2; clone_size: many; d_call: NA
cdr3_nt: TGCAGCGTTGAATCCCCCGAGAACACTGAAGCTTTCTTT; cdr3_aa: CSVESPENTEAFF; v_call: TRBV29-1; j_call: TRBJ1-1; clone_size: medium-sized; d_call: NA
cdr3_nt: TGTGCAAGTCGCTTAACTGAACAGGGGCGAAGAAACAATGAGCAGTTCTTC; cdr3_aa: CASRLTEQGRRNNEQFF; v_call: TRBV12-2; j_call: TRBJ2-1; clone_size: many; d_call: NA
cdr3_nt: TGTGCCAGCAGCCGAGAGTCGACGGGAATAGCGGCTGGCGGGACTGAAGCTTTCTTT; cdr3_aa: CASSRESTGIAAGGTEAFF; v_call: TRBV6-5; j_call: TRBJ1-1; clone_size: many; d_call: NA
cdr3_nt: TGTGCCAGCAGTATAGGGACGGGCTATGGCTACACCTTC; cdr3_aa: CASSIGTGYGYTF; v_call: TRBV6-5; j_call: TRBJ1-2; clone_size: many; d_call: NA
cdr3_nt: TGTGCCAGTATGTTTCGACAGGGCTCAGACTCTGGGGCCAACGTCCTGACTTTC; cdr3_aa: CASMFRQGSDSGANVLTF; v_call: TRBV4-2; j_call: TRBJ2-6; clone_size: many; d_call: TRBD1
cdr3_nt: TGCAGCGTTGAAAGTCCTAGCGGGAGGGTTACGGACAATGAGCAGTTCTTC; cdr3_aa: CSVESPSGRVTDNEQFF; v_call: TRBV29-1; j_call: TRBJ2-1; clone_size: many; d_call: TRBD2
cdr3_nt: TGCGCCAGCAGCTTCGAACGGACAGCATACAATGAGCAGTTCTTC; cdr3_aa: CASSFERTAYNEQFF; v_call: TRBV5-1; j_call: TRBJ2-1; clone_size: many; d_call: NA